Listed below are T cell receptor beta chains from one sample, sequenced in a study of cytomegalovirus exposure and HLA in healthy donors. Method: immunoSEQ multiplex PCR; TCRdb's copy keeps in-frame clones and lacks some. The profile shows 80,000 to 100,000 clones, 81% of them singletons. Sample: PBMCs. The receptors originated from a human donor in good health. The CDR3 runs from the conserved cysteine through the conserved F or W. The order of the fields is J gene, D gene, V gene, clone size, CDR3 DNA, CDR3 protein. The D gene is left open where the match is weak. Clone size is shown for a subset of rows, as once, few, many or a class of expanded clone.

>TRBJ1-3|-|TRBV28|-
TGTGCCAGCAGCCCTTCTACAGGGTCTGGAAACACCATATATTTT
CASSPSTGSGNTIYF
>TRBJ2-3|TRBD2|TRBV2|-
TGTGCCAGCAAGGTAGCGGGGGGGTTCACAGATACGCAGTATTTT
CASKVAGGFTDTQYF
>TRBJ2-7|-|TRBV29-1|-
TGCAGCGTCACCACCGGGGTATACGAGCAGTACTTC
CSVTTGVYEQYF
>TRBJ2-5|-|TRBV7-2|-
TGTGCCAGCAGCACGGGTGGGGGCGCGGAGACCCAGTACTTC
CASSTGGGAETQYF
>TRBJ2-7|TRBD1|TRBV5-1|-
TGCGCCAGCAGTCAAGGGACAGGTCTCGACGAGCAGTACTTC
CASSQGTGLDEQYF
>TRBJ1-1|-|TRBV7-9|-
TGTGCCAGCAGCTTAGAAACAGGGTCCGAAGCTTTCTTT
CASSLETGSEAFF
>TRBJ1-2|-|TRBV19|-
TGTGCCAGTAGTGTCGGACAGTCTAACTATGGCTACACCTTC
CASSVGQSNYGYTF
>TRBJ2-5|-|TRBV28|once
TGTGCCAGCGGCCCCGACACCTCGTACCAAGAGACCCAGTACTTC
CASGPDTSYQETQYF
>TRBJ1-1|-|TRBV2|few
TGTGCCAGCAGTCGACCGGGAGACCCCATGAACACTGAAGCTTTCTTT
CASSRPGDPMNTEAFF
>TRBJ1-2|TRBD1|TRBV7-2|-
TGTGCCAGCAGCTTAACAGGGGATTCGGGTGCTGGCTACACCTTC
CASSLTGDSGAGYTF
>TRBJ2-7|TRBD1|TRBV7-9|-
TGTGCCAGCAGTTTAACCGGGACAGGGGGATTCGAGCAGTACTTC
CASSLTGTGGFEQYF
>TRBJ2-7|-|TRBV27|-
TGTGCCAGCACTTTACCAGGACTCTCATCCTACGAGCAGTACTTC
CASTLPGLSSYEQYF
>TRBJ2-5|-|TRBV7-3|-
TGTGCCAGCAGCCCCGGGGGGACCCAGTACTTC
CASSPGGTQYF
>TRBJ1-2|TRBD1|TRBV7-2|-
TGTGCCAGCAGCCTAAATCTAGGACAGGGAGGTAGTCTCTATGGCTACACCTTC
CASSLNLGQGGSLYGYTF
>TRBJ1-2|TRBD1|TRBV19|-
TGTGCCAGTAGTACCGGACAGGGATACTATGGCTACACCTTC
CASSTGQGYYGYTF
>TRBJ2-7|-|TRBV6-5|-
TGTGCCAGCAGTTACGGGGACACGCACTACGAGCAGTACTTC
CASSYGDTHYEQYF
>TRBJ2-5|TRBD2|TRBV19|-
TGTGCCAGTAGTGCCCTAACTAGCGGGGGGGAAGAGACCCAGTACTTC
CASSALTSGGEETQYF
>TRBJ1-6|TRBD1|TRBV30|once
TGTGCCTGGAGTGTACAGGGGCGATCACCCCTCCACTTT
CAWSVQGRSPLHF
>TRBJ1-6|TRBD1|TRBV30|-
TGTGCCTGGAGTGTACAGGGGAACGTGAATTCACCCCTCCACTTT
CAWSVQGNVNSPLHF
>TRBJ2-7|TRBD2|TRBV7-9|-
TGTGCCAGCAGTCCACCGGGACTAGCCAGCTACGAGCAGTACTTC
CASSPPGLASYEQYF
>TRBJ2-5|-|TRBV5-5|-
TGTGCCAGCAGCCGCGTTGAAGAGACCCAGTACTTC
CASSRVEETQYF
>TRBJ2-1|-|TRBV5-6|-
TGTGCCAGCAGACTAACGGAATTGAATGAGCAGTTCTTC
CASRLTELNEQFF
>TRBJ1-4|-|TRBV19|-
TGTGCCAGTAGTATAGGCGATGCAACTAATGAAAAACTGTTTTTT
CASSIGDATNEKLFF
>TRBJ2-7|TRBD2|TRBV11-3|-
TGTGCCAGCAGCTTGGCAGCGGGAGGCGAGCAGTACTTC
CASSLAAGGEQYF
>TRBJ2-1|TRBD2|TRBV9|once
TGTGCCAGCAGCGGACTAGCGGGACTTGAGCAGTTCTTC
CASSGLAGLEQFF
>TRBJ2-7|TRBD2|TRBV28|few
TGTGCCAGCAGCCACCTCGTGCCGGGACTAGCGCGCTTC
CASSHLVPGLARF
>TRBJ1-3|-|TRBV6-5|-
TGTGCCAGCAGTGACTGGAGCTCTGGAAACACCATATATTTT
CASSDWSSGNTIYF
>TRBJ2-3|-|TRBV21-1|once
TGTGCCAGCAGGACTGATACGCAGTATTTT
CASRTDTQYF
>TRBJ2-4|TRBD2|TRBV5-5|once
TGTGCCAGCAGGGACGGGGGGGGAGTTCAGTACTTC
CASRDGGGVQYF
>TRBJ2-2|TRBD2|TRBV14|once
TGTGCCAGCAGCCAATCCGGGACTAGGCCCGGGGAGCTGTTTTTT
CASSQSGTRPGELFF
>TRBJ1-1|TRBD1|TRBV2|-
TGTGCCAGCAGACTGGGACAGGGGAACACTGAAGCTTTCTTT
CASRLGQGNTEAFF
>TRBJ2-7|TRBD2|TRBV6-6|-
TGTGCCAGCAGTTACTCGAAGCGGGAGGGCCTTCACGAGCAGTACTTC
CASSYSKREGLHEQYF
>TRBJ1-1|-|TRBV7-3|-
TGTGCCAGCAGCTTGACAGGGAACACTGAAGCTTTCTTT
CASSLTGNTEAFF
>TRBJ1-1|TRBD1|TRBV7-9|-
TGTGCCAGCAGCTCGGGACAGGGCGGGAGGACTTCCACTGAAGCTTTCTTT
CASSSGQGGRTSTEAFF
>TRBJ1-5|-|TRBV19|-
TGTGCCAGTAGTATAGACAGGGGTAGCAATCAGCCCCAGCATTTT
CASSIDRGSNQPQHF
>TRBJ1-2|-|TRBV30|-
TGTGCCTGGAGCCCCTGGCAGGGTAAAGGCTACACCTTC
CAWSPWQGKGYTF
>TRBJ1-6|-|TRBV4-2|-
TGTGCCAGCAGGGTAGCTCAGTCACCCCTCCACTTT
CASRVAQSPLHF
>TRBJ2-3|-|TRBV7-2|-
TGTGCCAGCAGGTTAACTAGTCTCTGGCCAGATACGCAGTATTTT
CASRLTSLWPDTQYF
>TRBJ1-5|TRBD1|TRBV27|-
TGTGCCAGCAGTTTTCAGGGGGGAGACCAGCCCCAGCATTTT
CASSFQGGDQPQHF
>TRBJ2-3|TRBD2|TRBV9|-
TGTGCCAGCAGCACCTACCGGACTAGTTCAGATACGCAGTATTTT
CASSTYRTSSDTQYF
>TRBJ1-1|-|TRBV10-3|-
TGTGCCATCTCCGTGGGAGATGAAGCTTTCTTT
CAISVGDEAFF
>TRBJ2-1|TRBD2|TRBV5-6|-
TGTGCCAGCAGCCGACTAGCGGGCCGCTACAATGAGCAGTTCTTC
CASSRLAGRYNEQFF
>TRBJ2-2|-|TRBV11-2|-
TGTGCCAGCAGTCCTACAGGGAACACCGGGGAGCTGTTTTTT
CASSPTGNTGELFF
>TRBJ2-3|TRBD2|TRBV7-9|-
TGTGCCAGCAGCTGGACTAGCGGGGTCCTAGATACGCAGTATTTT
CASSWTSGVLDTQYF
>TRBJ1-5|TRBD1|TRBV19|-
TGTGCCAGTACGGTGACAGGGATGGGCAATCAGCCCCAGCATTTT
CASTVTGMGNQPQHF
>TRBJ2-1|-|TRBV6-6|few
TGTGCCAGCCTAGGATACAATGAGCAGTTCTTC
CASLGYNEQFF
>TRBJ1-1|TRBD1|TRBV7-6|-
TGTGCCAGCAGCTTAGCGGGACAGGGAGACACTGAAGCTTTCTTT
CASSLAGQGDTEAFF